This T cell receptor beta chain was retrieved from a study of cytomegalovirus exposure and HLA in healthy donors. Notes on the study in general: Despite most TCR sequences being rare, some public TCRs occurred in many donors.

With respect to this clone: The antigen is undetermined.

Profiling relied on immunoSEQ multiplex PCR, and the TCRdb table lists in-frame clones only, not all of them. The table records around 400,000 clones, 75% to 90% of them present only once. V lost 2 bases, J lost 1 base, and 14 bases lay in between. The germline V gene has CDR1 MNHNS and CDR2 SASEGT. This CDR3 is 16 amino acids long. The receptor was derived from a woman aged 18-29 years in good health and CMV-seronegative. Sample: PBMCs. This chain links TRBV6-1 with TRBJ1-2; tentative D call: TRBD1 (5 bases). CDR3 sequence: CASSEMGPLYNYGYTF. The CDR3 DNA reads TGTGCCAGCAGTGAAATGGGGCCCTTATATAACTATGGCTACACCTTC.